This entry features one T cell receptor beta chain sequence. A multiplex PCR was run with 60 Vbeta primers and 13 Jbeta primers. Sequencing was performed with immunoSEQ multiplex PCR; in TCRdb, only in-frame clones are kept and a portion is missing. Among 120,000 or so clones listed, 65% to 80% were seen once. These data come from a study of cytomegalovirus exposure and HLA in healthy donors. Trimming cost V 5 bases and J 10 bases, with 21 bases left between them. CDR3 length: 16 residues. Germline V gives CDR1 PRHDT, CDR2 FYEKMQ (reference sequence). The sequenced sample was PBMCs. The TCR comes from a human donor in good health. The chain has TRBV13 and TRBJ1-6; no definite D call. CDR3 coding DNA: TGTGCCAGCAGCGTAACCCTCACCCATCCGGGATCACCCCTCCACTTT. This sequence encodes CASSVTLTHPGSPLHF.